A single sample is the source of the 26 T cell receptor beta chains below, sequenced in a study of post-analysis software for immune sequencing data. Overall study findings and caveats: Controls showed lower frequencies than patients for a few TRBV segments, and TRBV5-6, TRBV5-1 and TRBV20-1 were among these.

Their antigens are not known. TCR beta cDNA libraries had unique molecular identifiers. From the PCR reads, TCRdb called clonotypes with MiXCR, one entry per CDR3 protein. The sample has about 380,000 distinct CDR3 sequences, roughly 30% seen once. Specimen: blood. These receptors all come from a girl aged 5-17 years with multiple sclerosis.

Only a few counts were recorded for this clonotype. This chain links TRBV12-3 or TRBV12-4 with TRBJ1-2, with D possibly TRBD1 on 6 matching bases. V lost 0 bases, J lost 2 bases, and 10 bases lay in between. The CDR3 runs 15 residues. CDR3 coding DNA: TGTGCCAGCAGTTTAGCGCAGCAGGGGAACTATGGCTACACCTTC. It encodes CASSLAQQGNYGYTF.

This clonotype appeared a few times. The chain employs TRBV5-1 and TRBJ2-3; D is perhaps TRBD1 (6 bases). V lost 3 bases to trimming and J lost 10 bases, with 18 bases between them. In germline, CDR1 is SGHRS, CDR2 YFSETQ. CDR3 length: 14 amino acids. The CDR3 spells CASSSGTSLASQYF. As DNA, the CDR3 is TGCGCCAGCAGCTCCGGGACATCGCTTGCTTCGCAGTATTTT. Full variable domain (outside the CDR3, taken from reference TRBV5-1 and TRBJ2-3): KAGVTQTPRYLIKTRGQQVTLSCSPISGHRSVSWYQQTPGQGLQFLFEYFSETQRNKGNFPGRFSGRQFSNSRSEMNVSTLELGDSALYLCASSSGTSLASQYFGPGTRLTVL.

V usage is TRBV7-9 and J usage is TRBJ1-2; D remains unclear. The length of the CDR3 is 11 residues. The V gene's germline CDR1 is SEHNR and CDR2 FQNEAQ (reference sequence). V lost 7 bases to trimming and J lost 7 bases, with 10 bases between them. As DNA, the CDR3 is TGTGCCAGCACCAAAGACGGTGGCTACACCTTC. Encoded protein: CASTKDGGYTF.

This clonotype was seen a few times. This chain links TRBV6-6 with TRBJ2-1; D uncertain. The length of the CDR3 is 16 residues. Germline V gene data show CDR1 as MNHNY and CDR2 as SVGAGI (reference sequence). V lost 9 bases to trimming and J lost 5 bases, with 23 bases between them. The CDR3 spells CARHPVPQKPNNEQFF. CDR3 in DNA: TGTGCCAGGCACCCGGTACCCCAAAAACCAAACAATGAGCAGTTCTTC.

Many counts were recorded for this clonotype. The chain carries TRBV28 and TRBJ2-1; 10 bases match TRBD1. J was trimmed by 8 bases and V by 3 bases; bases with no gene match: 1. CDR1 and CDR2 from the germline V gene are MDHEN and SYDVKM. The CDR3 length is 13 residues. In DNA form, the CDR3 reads TGTGCCAGCAGTTTGACAGGGGGCGATGAGCAGTTCTTC. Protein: CASSLTGGDEQFF.

The CDR3 reads CASSPPGRGKNIQYF. The CDR3 region has the DNA TGCGCCAGCAGTCCCCCGGGACGGGGTAAAAACATTCAGTACTTC. This chain uses TRBV5-1 with TRBJ2-4, with D tentatively TRBD1 or TRBD2 (5 bases each). V shed 5 bases and J shed 4 bases, with 16 bases lying between them. Germline V gene lookup returns CDR1 SGHRS and CDR2 YFSETQ. The length of the CDR3 is 15 residues.

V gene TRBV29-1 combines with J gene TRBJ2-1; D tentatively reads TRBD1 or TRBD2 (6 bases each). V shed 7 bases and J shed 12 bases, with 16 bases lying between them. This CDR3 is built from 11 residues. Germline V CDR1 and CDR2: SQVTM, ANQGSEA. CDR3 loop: CSAEGGFGQFF. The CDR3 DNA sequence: TGCAGCGCCGAGGGGGGTTTTGGGCAGTTCTTC.

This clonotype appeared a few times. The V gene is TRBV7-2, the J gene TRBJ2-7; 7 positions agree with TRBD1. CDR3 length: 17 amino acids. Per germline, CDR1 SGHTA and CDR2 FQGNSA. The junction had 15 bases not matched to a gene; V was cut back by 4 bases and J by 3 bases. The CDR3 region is CASSSSFLSDRVYEQYF. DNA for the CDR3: TGTGCCAGCAGCTCGTCGTTTCTGAGCGACAGGGTCTACGAGCAGTACTTC. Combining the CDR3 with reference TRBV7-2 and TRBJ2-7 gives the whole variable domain GAGVSQSPSNKVTEKGKDVELRCDPISGHTALYWYRQSLGQGLEFLIYFQGNSAPDKSGLPSDRFSAERTGGSVSTLTIQRTQQEDSAVYLCASSSSFLSDRVYEQYFGPGTRLTVT.

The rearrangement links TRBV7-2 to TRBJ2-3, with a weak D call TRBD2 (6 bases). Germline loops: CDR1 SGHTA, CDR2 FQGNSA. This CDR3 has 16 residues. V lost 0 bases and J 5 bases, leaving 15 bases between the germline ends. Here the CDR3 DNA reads TGTGCCAGCAGCTTAGCGCTAGGGGAGGAGGTAGATACGCAGTATTTT. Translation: CASSLALGEEVDTQYF. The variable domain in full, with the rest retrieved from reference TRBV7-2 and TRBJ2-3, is GAGVSQSPSNKVTEKGKDVELRCDPISGHTALYWYRQSLGQGLEFLIYFQGNSAPDKSGLPSDRFSAERTGGSVSTLTIQRTQQEDSAVYLCASSLALGEEVDTQYFGPGTRLTVL.

CDR3 residues: CASSEERGGTQYF. Here the CDR3 DNA reads TGTGCCAGCAGTGAAGAAAGGGGAGGTACGCAGTATTTT. The chain joins TRBV6-1 to TRBJ2-3; D perhaps matches TRBD2 (6 bases). The CDR3 totals 13 residues. Trimming stripped 1 base from V and 8 bases from J, with 10 bases between. Per germline, CDR1 MNHNS and CDR2 SASEGT.

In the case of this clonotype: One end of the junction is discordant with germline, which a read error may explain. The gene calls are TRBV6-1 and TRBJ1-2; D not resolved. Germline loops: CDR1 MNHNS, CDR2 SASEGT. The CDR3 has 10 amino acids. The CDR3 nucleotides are TGTGTCAGCAGTGAACCCGATTACACCTTC. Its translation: CVSSEPDYTF.

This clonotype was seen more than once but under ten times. Here the CDR3 DNA reads TGTGCCAGCAGCTCCGCTCAAGAGACCCAGTACTTC. This gives the protein CASSSAQETQYF. V gene TRBV7-9 combines with J gene TRBJ2-5; D unclear. The V end was cut by 4 bases, the J end by 2 bases, with 5 bases between. CDR3 size: 12 residues. Germline V gene lookup returns CDR1 SEHNR and CDR2 FQNEAQ (reference sequence).

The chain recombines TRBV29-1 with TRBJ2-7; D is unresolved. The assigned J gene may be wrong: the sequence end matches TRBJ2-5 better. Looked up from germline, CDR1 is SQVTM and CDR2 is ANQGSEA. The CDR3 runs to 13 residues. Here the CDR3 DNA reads TGCAGCGTTGAGGGCAGAGTAAAAGAGACCCAGTACTTC. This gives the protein CSVEGRVKETQYF.

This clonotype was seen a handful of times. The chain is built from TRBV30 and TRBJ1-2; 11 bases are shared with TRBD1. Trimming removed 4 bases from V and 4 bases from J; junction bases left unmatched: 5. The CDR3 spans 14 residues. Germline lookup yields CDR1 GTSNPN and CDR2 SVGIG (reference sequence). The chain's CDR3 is CAWTGTGGSYGYTF. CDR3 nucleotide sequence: TGTGCCTGGACCGGGACAGGGGGGAGCTATGGCTACACCTTC.

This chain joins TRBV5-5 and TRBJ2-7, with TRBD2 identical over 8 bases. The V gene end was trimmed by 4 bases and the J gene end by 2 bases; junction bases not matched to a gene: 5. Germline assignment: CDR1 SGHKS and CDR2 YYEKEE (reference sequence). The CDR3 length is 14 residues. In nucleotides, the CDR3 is TGTGCCAGCAGCCCTAGCGGGTACCCCTACGAGCAGTACTTC. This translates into CASSPSGYPYEQYF.

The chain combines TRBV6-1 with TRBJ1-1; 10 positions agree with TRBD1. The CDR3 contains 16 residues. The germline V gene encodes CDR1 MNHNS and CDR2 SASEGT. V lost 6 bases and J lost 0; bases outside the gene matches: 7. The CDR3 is CASRARDRGMNTEAFF. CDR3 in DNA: TGTGCCAGCAGAGCCCGGGACAGGGGCATGAACACTGAAGCTTTCTTT.

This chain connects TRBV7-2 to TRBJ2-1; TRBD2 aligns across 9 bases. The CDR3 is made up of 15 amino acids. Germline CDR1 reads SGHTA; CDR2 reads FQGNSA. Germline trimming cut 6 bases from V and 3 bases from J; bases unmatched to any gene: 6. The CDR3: CASRHSGGLYNEQFF. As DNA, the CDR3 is TGTGCCAGCAGGCACAGCGGGGGGCTCTACAATGAGCAGTTCTTC.

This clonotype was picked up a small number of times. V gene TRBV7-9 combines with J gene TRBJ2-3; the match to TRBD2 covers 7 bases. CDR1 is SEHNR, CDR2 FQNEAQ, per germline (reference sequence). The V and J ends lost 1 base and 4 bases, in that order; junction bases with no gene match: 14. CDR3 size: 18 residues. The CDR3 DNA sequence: TGTGCCAGCAGCTTAGGCCAGAGCGGGACCCCGAGGTCAGATACGCAGTATTTT. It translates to CASSLGQSGTPRSDTQYF.

The CDR3 region is CASSLSHSGGRNEQFF. In DNA form, the CDR3 reads TGCGCCAGCAGCTTGTCGCATAGCGGGGGGCGCAATGAGCAGTTCTTC. The V call is TRBV5-1, the J call TRBJ2-1, with TRBD2 matching over 10 bases. V shed 1 base and J 6 bases; nucleotides not matched to a gene: 7. This CDR3 has 16 amino acids. Germline V CDR1 and CDR2: SGHRS, YFSETQ.

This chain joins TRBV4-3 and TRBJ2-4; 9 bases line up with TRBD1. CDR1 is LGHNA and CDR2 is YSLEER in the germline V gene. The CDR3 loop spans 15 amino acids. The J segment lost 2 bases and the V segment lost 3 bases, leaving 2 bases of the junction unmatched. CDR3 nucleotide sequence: TGCGCCAGCAGCCAGGACAGGGGACCCAAAAACATTCAGTACTTC. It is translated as CASSQDRGPKNIQYF.

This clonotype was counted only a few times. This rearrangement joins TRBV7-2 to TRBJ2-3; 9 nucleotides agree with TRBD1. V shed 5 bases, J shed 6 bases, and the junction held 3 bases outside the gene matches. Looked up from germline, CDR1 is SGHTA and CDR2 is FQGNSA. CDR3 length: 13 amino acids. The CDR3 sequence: CASSPGTGDTQYF. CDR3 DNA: TGTGCCAGCAGCCCCGGGACAGGGGATACGCAGTATTTT.

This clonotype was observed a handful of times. CDR3 in amino acids: CASSPSGSGGDYTQYF. DNA of the CDR3: TGTGCCAGCAGCCCCAGCGGCAGCGGGGGGGACTATACGCAGTATTTT. The chain has TRBV9 and TRBJ2-3; 10 positions match TRBD2. The CDR3 has 16 residues. Germline loops: CDR1 SGDLS, CDR2 YYNGEE. The junction had 12 bases not matched to a gene; V was cut back by 4 bases and J by 7 bases.

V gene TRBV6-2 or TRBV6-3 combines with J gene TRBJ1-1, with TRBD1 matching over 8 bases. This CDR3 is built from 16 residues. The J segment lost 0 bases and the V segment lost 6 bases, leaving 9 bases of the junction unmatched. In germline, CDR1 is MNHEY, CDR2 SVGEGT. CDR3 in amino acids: CASSPRGQELNTEAFF. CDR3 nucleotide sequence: TGTGCCAGCAGCCCTAGGGGACAGGAGCTGAACACTGAAGCTTTCTTT.

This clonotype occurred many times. In DNA form, the CDR3 reads TGTGCCAGCAGCCCGACTAGCACAGATACGCAGTATTTT. It translates to CASSPTSTDTQYF. This chain uses TRBV9 with TRBJ2-3; D uncertain. The germline gives CDR1 SGDLS, CDR2 YYNGEE. This CDR3 comprises 13 residues. The V and J ends lost 4 bases and 0 bases respectively, with 6 bases between them.

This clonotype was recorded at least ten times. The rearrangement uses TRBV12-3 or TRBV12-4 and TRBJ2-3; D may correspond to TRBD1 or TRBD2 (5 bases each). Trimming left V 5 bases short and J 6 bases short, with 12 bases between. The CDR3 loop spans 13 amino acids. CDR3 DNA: TGTGCCAGCAGTGGGACCCCGACGGATACGCAGTATTTT. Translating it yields CASSGTPTDTQYF.

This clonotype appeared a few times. The CDR3 nucleotides read TGTGCCAGCAGTTACTTCGACGGGGGGGAGCTGTTTTTT. It encodes CASSYFDGGELFF. The gene calls are TRBV6-5 and TRBJ2-2; no clear D. CDR3 length: 13 residues. CDR1 MNHEY and CDR2 SVGAGI come from the germline V gene. Trimming took 1 base from V and 8 from J, leaving 8 bases between them.